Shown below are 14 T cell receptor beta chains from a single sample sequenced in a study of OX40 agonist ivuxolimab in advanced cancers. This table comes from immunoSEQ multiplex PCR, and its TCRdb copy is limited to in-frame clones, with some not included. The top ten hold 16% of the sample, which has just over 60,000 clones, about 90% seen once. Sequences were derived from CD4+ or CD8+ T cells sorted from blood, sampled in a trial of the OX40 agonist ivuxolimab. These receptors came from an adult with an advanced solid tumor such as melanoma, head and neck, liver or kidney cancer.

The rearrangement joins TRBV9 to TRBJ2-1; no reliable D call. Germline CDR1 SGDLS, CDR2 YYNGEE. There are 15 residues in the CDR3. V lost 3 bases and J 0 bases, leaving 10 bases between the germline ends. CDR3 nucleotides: TGTGCCAGCAGCGCATGGGCCTCCTCCTACAATGAGCAGTTCTTC. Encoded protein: CASSAWASSYNEQFF.

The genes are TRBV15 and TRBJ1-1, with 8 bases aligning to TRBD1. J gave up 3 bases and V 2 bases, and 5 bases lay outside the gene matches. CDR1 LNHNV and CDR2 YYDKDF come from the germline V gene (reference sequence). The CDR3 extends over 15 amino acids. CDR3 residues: CATSRHRGRDTEAFF. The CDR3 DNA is TGTGCCACCAGCAGACACAGGGGGAGAGACACTGAAGCTTTCTTT.

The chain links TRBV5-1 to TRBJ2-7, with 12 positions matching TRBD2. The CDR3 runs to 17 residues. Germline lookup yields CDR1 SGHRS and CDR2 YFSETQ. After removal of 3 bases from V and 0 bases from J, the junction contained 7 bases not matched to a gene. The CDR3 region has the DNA TGCGCCAGCAGCTATAGACTAGCGGGAGCTGTCTCCTACGAGCAGTACTTC. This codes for CASSYRLAGAVSYEQYF.

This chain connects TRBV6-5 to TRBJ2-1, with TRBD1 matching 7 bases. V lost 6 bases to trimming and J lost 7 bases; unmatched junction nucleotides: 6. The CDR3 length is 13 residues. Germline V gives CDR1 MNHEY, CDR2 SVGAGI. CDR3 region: CASRKGGGNEQFF. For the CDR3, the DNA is TGTGCCAGCAGGAAAGGGGGCGGAAATGAGCAGTTCTTC.

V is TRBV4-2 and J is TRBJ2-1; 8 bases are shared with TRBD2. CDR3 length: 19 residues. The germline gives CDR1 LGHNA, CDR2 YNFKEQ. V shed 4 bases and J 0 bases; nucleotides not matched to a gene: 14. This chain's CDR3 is CASSRSLGRGRSSYNEQFF. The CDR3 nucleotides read TGTGCCAGCAGCCGCTCCCTCGGGCGCGGGAGGAGCTCCTACAATGAGCAGTTCTTC.

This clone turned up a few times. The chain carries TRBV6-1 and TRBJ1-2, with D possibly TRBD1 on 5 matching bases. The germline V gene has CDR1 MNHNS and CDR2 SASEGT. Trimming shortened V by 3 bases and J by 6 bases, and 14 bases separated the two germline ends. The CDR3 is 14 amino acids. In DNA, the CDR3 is TGTGCCAGCAGTGATACGGGGGAGTACCATGGCTACACCTTC. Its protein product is CASSDTGEYHGYTF.

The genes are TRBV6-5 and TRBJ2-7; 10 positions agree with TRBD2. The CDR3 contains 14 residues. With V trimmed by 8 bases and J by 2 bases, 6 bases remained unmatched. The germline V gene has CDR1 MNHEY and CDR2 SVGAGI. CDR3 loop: CASGSGRFTYEQYF. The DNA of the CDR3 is TGTGCCAGCGGTAGCGGGAGGTTTACCTACGAGCAGTACTTC.

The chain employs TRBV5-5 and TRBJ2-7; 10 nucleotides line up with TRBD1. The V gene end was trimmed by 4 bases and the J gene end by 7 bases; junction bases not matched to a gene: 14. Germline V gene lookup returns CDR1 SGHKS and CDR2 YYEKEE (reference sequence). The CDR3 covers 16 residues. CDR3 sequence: CASSVGPGQGRSEQYF. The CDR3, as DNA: TGTGCCAGCAGCGTGGGGCCGGGACAGGGGCGGAGTGAGCAGTACTTC.

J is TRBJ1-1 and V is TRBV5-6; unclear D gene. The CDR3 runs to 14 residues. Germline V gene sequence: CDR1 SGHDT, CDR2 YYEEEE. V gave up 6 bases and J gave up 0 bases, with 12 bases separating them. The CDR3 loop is CASIRYPLNTEAFF. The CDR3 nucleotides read TGTGCCAGCATCCGGTACCCGTTGAACACTGAAGCTTTCTTT.

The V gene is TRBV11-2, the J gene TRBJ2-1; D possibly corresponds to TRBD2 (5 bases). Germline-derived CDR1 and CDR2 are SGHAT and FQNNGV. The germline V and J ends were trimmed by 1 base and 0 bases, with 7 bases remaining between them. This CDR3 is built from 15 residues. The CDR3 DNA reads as TGTGCCAGCAGCTTAGTCGGAGGCTCCTACAATGAGCAGTTCTTC. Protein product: CASSLVGGSYNEQFF.

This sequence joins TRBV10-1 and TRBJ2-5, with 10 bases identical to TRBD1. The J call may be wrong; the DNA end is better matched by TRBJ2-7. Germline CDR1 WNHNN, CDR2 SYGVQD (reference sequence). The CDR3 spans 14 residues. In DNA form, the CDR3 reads TGCGCCAGCAGCACGGGACAGGGGACCTACGAGCAGTACTTC. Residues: CASSTGQGTYEQYF.

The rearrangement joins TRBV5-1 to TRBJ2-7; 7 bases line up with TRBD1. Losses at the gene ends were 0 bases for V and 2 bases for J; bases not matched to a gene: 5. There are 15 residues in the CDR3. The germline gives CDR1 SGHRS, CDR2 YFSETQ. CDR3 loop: CASSLGQQGPYEQYF. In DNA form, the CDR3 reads TGCGCCAGCAGCTTGGGTCAACAGGGGCCCTACGAGCAGTACTTC.

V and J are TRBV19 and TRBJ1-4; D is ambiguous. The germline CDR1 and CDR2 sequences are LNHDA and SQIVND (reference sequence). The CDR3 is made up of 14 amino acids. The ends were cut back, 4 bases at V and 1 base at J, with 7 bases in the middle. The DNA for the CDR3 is TGTGCCAGTAGTAACAGCTTAACTAATGAAAAACTGTTTTTT. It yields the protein CASSNSLTNEKLFF.

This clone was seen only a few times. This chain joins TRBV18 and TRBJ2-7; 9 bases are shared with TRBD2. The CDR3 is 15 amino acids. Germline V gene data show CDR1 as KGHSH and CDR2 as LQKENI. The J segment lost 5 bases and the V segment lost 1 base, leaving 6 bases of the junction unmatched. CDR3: CASSPRHSGRDEQYF. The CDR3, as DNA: TGTGCCAGCTCACCACGTCATAGCGGGAGAGACGAGCAGTACTTC.